This T cell receptor (beta chain) was captured by sequencing in a study of cytomegalovirus exposure and HLA in healthy donors. Study-level background: Unique TCRs numbering around 80 million, obtained from HLA-typed donors, made up an early data release.

Study-level results: TCR beta V- and J-gene trimming, according to a later analysis, was linked to a missense DCLRE1C variant.

V was shortened by 1 base and J by 2 bases, with 16 bases between the two germline ends. CDR1 is SQVTM and CDR2 is ANQGSEA in the germline V gene. CDR3 length: 16 amino acids. The PCR ran on 60 Vbeta and 13 Jbeta primers. Sequencing was performed with immunoSEQ multiplex PCR; in TCRdb, only in-frame clones are kept and a portion is missing. In the table there are some 160,000 clones, around three quarters of which are singletons. A remark on this clone: What it binds is not known.

Sequencing input: PBMCs. The J gene is TRBJ2-3, the V gene TRBV29-1; D is undetermined. The clonotype was recovered from a man aged 35-49 years in good health and CMV-seronegative. CDR3 nucleotides: TGCAGCGTTGAAGGATCCGATCGACATTACACAGATACGCAGTATTTT. As protein: CSVEGSDRHYTDTQYF.